The clone carrying this T cell receptor (beta chain) has more than one count but fewer than ten. Its specificity is not known. Preparing the TCRbeta library involved the use of unique molecular identifiers. TCRdb analysed the PCR reads with MiXCR anew, one entry per CDR3 protein. The sample has about 980,000 distinct CDR3 sequences; around 30% are singletons. This entry is derived from a study of T-cell reconstitution after alpha-beta-depleted transplantation in children. Study-wide points: Among T cells one year after transplant, newly produced cells accounted for most counts and diversity. Some patients' high day-60 TCRbeta diversity was attributed to recipient cells surviving conditioning. The study reportedly traced alpha-beta T cells about two months after transplant to several hundred expanded graft clones.

The sequencing used PBMCs, mostly from graft donor cells, collected 360 days after TCRalphabeta/CD19-depleted stem cell transplant. This TCR was recovered from a boy under two years old who had a stem cell transplant for SCID, so the T cells may come from the graft donor.

CDR3 coding DNA: TGTGCCAGCATGGAGGCTGGGGCCAACGTCCTGACTTTC. Protein: CASMEAGANVLTF. The chain links TRBV27 to TRBJ2-6; D is possibly TRBD2 (5 bases). The V and J ends lost 7 bases and 2 bases respectively, with 6 bases between them. The CDR3 length is 13 residues. The V gene's germline CDR1 is MNHEY and CDR2 SMNVEV (reference sequence).